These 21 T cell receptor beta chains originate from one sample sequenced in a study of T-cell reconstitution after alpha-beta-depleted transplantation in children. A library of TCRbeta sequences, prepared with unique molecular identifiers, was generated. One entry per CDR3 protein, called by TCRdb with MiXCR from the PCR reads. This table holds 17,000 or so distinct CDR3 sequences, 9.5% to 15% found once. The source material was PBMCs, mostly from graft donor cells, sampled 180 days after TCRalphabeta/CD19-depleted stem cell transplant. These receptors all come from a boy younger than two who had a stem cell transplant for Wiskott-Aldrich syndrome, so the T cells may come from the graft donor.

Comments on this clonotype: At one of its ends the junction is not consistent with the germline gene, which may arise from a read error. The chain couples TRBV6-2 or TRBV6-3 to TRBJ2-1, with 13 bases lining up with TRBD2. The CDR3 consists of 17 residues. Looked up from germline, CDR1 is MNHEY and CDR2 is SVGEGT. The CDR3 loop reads CASSYSSGLAGDNEQFF. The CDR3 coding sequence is TGTGCCAGCAGCTACTCCTCAGGACTAGCGGGGGACAATGAGCAGTTCTTC.

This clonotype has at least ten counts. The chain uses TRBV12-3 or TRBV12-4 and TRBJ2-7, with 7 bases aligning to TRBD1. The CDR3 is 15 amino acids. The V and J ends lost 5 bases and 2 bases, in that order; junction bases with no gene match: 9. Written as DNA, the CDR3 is TGTGCCAGCAGTAACCGACAGGGAAGGGCCTACGAGCAGTACTTC. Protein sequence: CASSNRQGRAYEQYF.

The CDR3: CASSLAGGQGTQYF. The CDR3 nucleotides are TGTGCCAGCAGTTTAGCGGGGGGTCAGGGGACCCAGTACTTC. The V call is TRBV12-3 or TRBV12-4, the J call TRBJ2-5; weak D call: TRBD2 (6 bases). This CDR3 contains 14 residues. V dropped 0 bases and J dropped 7 bases, with 12 bases sitting between them.

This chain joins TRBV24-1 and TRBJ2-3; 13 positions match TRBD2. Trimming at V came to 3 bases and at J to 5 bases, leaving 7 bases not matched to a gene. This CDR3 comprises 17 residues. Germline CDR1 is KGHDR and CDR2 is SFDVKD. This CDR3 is CATSDQGLAGTKDTQYF. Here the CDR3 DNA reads TGTGCCACCAGTGATCAGGGACTAGCGGGAACCAAAGATACGCAGTATTTT.

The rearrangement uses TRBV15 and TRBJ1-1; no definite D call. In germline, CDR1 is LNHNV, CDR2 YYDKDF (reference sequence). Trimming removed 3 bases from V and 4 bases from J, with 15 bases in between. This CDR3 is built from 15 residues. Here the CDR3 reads CATSRIASFRTEAFF. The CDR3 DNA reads TGTGCCACCAGCAGGATCGCGTCCTTTCGCACTGAAGCTTTCTTT.

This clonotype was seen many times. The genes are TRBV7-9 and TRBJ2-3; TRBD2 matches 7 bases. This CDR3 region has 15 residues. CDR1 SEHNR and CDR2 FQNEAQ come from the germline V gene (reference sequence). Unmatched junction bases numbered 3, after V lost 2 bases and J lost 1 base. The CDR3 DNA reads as TGTGCCAGCAGCTTACGGCTAGCGGGCACAGATACGCAGTATTTT. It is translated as CASSLRLAGTDTQYF.

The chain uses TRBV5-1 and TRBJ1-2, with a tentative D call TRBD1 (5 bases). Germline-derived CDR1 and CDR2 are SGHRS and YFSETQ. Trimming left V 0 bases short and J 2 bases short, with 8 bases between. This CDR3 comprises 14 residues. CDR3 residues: CASSLGTPNYGYTF. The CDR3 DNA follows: TGCGCCAGCAGCTTGGGGACACCCAACTATGGCTACACCTTC.

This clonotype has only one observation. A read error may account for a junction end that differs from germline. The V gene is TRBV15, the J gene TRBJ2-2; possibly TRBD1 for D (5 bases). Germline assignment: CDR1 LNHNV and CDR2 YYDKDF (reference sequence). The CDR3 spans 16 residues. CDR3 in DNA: TGTGCCGCCAGCAGGGCCGCGACATCGAACACCGGGGAGCTGTTTTTT. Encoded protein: CAASRAATSNTGELFF.

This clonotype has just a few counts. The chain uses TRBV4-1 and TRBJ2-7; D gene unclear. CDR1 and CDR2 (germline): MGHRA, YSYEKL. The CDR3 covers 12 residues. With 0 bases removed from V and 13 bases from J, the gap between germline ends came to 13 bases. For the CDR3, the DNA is TGCGCCAGCAGCCAAGATGGGGATCGGGCTTACTTC. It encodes CASSQDGDRAYF.

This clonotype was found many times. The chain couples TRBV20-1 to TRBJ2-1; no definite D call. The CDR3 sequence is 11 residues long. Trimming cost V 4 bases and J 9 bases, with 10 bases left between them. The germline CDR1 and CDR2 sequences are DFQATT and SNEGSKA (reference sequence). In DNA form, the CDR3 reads TGCAGTGCTAAGAGTTGGACTGAGCAGTTCTTC. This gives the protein CSAKSWTEQFF.

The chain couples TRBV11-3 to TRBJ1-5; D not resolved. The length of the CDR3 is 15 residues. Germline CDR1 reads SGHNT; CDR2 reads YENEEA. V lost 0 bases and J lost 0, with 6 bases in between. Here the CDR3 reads CASSLDWDSNQPQHF. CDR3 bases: TGTGCCAGCAGCTTAGATTGGGATAGCAATCAGCCCCAGCATTTT. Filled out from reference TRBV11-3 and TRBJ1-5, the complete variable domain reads EAGVVQSPRYKIIEKKQPVAFWCNPISGHNTLYWYLQNLGQGPELLIRYENEEAVDDSQLPKDRFSAERLKGVDSTLKIQPAELGDSAVYLCASSLDWDSNQPQHFGDGTRLSIL.

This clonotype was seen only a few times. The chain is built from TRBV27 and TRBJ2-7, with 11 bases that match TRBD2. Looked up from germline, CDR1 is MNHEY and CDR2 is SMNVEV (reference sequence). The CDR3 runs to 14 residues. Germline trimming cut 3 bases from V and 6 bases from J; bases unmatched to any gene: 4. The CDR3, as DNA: TGTGCCAGCAGTTTCACTAGCGGGAGTTCCGAGCAGTACTTC. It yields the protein CASSFTSGSSEQYF.

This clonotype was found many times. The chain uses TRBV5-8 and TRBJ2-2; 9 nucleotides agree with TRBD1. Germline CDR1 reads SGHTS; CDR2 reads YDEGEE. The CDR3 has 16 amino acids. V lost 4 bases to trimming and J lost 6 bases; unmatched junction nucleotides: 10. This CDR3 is CASSLRDRVKAGELFF. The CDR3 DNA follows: TGTGCCAGCAGCCTAAGGGACAGGGTAAAGGCCGGGGAGCTGTTTTTT.

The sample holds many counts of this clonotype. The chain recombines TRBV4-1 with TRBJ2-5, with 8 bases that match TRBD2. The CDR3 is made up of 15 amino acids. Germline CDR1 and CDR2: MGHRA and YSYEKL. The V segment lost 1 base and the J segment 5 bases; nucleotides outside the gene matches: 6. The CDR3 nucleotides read TGCGCCAGCAGCCAAGTAGCGGGGAGGACCGAGACCCAGTACTTC. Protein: CASSQVAGRTETQYF.

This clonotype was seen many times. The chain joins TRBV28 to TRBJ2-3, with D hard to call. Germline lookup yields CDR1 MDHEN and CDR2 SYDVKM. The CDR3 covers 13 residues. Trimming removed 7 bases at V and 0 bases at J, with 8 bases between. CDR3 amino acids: CASTPISTDTQYF. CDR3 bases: TGTGCCAGCACCCCCATAAGCACAGATACGCAGTATTTT.

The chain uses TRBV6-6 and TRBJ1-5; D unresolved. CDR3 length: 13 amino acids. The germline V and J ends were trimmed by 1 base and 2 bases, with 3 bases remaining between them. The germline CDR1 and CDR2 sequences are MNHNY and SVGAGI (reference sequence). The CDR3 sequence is CASSYLGNQPQHF. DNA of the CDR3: TGTGCCAGCAGTTACTTGGGCAATCAGCCCCAGCATTTT.

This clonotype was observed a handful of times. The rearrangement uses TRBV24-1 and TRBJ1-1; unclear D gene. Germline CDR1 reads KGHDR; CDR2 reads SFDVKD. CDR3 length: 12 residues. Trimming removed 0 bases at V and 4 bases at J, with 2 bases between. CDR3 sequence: CATSDLSTEAFF. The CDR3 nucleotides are TGTGCCACCAGTGATTTGAGCACTGAAGCTTTCTTT.

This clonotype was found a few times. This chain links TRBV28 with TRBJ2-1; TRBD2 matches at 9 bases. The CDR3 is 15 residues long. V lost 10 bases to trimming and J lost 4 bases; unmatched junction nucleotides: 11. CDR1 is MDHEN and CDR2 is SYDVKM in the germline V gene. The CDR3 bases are TGTGCCACCTATAACGCGGGGGGGCCGTACAATGAGCAGTTCTTC. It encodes CATYNAGGPYNEQFF. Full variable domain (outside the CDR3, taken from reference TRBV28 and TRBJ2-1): DVKVTQSSRYLVKRTGEKVFLECVQDMDHENMFWYRQDPGLGLRLIYFSYDVKMKEKGDIPEGYSVSREKKERFSLILESASTNQTSMYLCATYNAGGPYNEQFFGPGTRLTVL.

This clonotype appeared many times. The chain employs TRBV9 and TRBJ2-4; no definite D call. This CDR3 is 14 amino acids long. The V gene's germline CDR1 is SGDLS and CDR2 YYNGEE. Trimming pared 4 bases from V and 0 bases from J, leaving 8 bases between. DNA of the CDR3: TGTGCCAGCAGCTCCAGCGCAGCCAAAAACATTCAGTACTTC. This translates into CASSSSAAKNIQYF. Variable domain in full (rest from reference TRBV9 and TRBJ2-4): DSGVTQTPKHLITATGQRVTLRCSPRSGDLSVYWYQQSLDQGLQFLIQYYNGEERAKGNILERFSAQQFPDLHSELNLSSLELGDSALYFCASSSSAAKNIQYFGAGTRLSVL.

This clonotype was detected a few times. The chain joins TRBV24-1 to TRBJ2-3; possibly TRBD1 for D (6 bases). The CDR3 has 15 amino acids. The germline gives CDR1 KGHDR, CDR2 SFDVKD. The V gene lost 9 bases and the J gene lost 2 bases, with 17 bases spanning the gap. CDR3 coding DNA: TGTGCCACCGGATTATTACAGGGTTACACAGATACGCAGTATTTT. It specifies CATGLLQGYTDTQYF.

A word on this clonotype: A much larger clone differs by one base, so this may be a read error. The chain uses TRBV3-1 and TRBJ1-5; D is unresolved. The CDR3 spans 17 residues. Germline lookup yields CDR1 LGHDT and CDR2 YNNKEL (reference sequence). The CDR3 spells CACSQGPGDPSNQPQHF. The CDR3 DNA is TGTGCCTGCAGCCAAGGTCCCGGGGATCCCAGCAATCAGCCCCAGCATTTT. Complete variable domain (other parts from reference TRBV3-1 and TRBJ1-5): DTAVSQTPKYLVTQMGNDKSIKCEQNLGHDTMYWYKQDSKKFLKIMFSYNNKELIINETVPNRFSPKSPDKAHLNLHINSLELGDSAVYFCACSQGPGDPSNQPQHFGDGTRLSIL.